The 16 T cell receptor beta chains below all came from one sample that was sequenced in a study of OX40 agonist ivuxolimab in advanced cancers. TCRdb's copy holds only in-frame clones and misses some; the assay was immunoSEQ multiplex PCR. The sample contains about 73,000 clones, 80% to 90% of which appear only once. This specimen was CD4+ or CD8+ T cells sorted from blood, taken in a trial of the OX40 agonist ivuxolimab. These receptors were obtained from an adult with an advanced solid tumor such as melanoma, head and neck, liver or kidney cancer.

Only one count was recorded for this clone. J is TRBJ1-1 and V is TRBV27; D is possibly TRBD1 (5 bases). The V end lost 8 bases, the J end lost 0 bases, and 16 bases lay between the germline ends. CDR1 and CDR2 from the germline V gene are MNHEY and SMNVEV (reference sequence). The CDR3 covers 15 residues. CDR3: CASLPGTVMNTEAFF. The CDR3 DNA follows: TGTGCCAGCCTTCCCGGGACGGTCATGAACACTGAAGCTTTCTTT.

V is TRBV13 and J is TRBJ2-7; no clear D gene. Trimming stripped 3 bases from V and 3 bases from J, with 6 bases between. CDR1 is PRHDT and CDR2 is FYEKMQ in the germline V gene (reference sequence). This CDR3 has 12 residues. The CDR3 nucleotides read TGTGCCAGCAGCTTTGTCTACTACGAGCAGTACTTC. It translates to CASSFVYYEQYF.

The chain is built from TRBV20-1 and TRBJ2-5; perhaps TRBD1 as D (5 bases). V lost 8 bases and J lost 12, with 10 bases in between. Germline V gene sequence: CDR1 DFQATT, CDR2 SNEGSKA (reference sequence). This CDR3 spans 8 amino acids. The CDR3 reads CSYKGEYF. As DNA, the CDR3 is TGCAGTTACAAAGGGGAGTACTTC.

This chain links TRBV7-8 with TRBJ1-3; D ambiguous. This CDR3 contains 21 residues. The V end was cut by 2 bases, the J end by 1 base, with 27 bases between. Germline CDR1 reads SGHVS; CDR2 reads FQNEAQ. CDR3 nucleotides: TGTGCCAGCAGCTTAATCCCCGCCGGGCCCCAACGAAGCGAATCTGGAAACACCATATATTTT. Its translation: CASSLIPAGPQRSESGNTIYF.

In nucleotides, the CDR3 is TGTGCCAGCAGCCCATCAGGGGGGGAGCCCGATGAGCAGTTCTTC. It specifies CASSPSGGEPDEQFF. This chain connects TRBV7-2 to TRBJ2-1; D tentatively reads TRBD1 or TRBD2 (7 bases each). Germline V gene lookup returns CDR1 SGHTA and CDR2 FQGNSA. This CDR3 is 15 amino acids long. V shed 5 bases and J shed 8 bases, with 19 bases lying between them.

This clone was seen more than once but under ten times. V is TRBV27 and J is TRBJ1-1; TRBD1 agrees at 7 bases. This CDR3 comprises 12 residues. Germline V gives CDR1 MNHEY, CDR2 SMNVEV (reference sequence). The J segment lost 12 bases and the V segment lost 4 bases, leaving 8 bases of the junction unmatched. CDR3 sequence (DNA): TGTGCCAGCAGTTCTTACGGACAGGAGACTTTCTTT. Translation: CASSSYGQETFF.

By share, this clone counts as medium-sized. CDR3 in amino acids: CASSQDFGLRGQGAGETQYF. The CDR3 DNA follows: TGCGCCAGCAGCCAAGACTTTGGGCTCCGGGGACAGGGGGCGGGAGAGACCCAGTACTTC. The chain is built from TRBV4-3 and TRBJ2-5, with 12 positions matching TRBD1. Germline loops: CDR1 LGHNA, CDR2 YSLEER. After removal of 0 bases from V and 4 bases from J, the junction contained 15 bases not matched to a gene. CDR3 length: 20 amino acids.

This clone turned up a few times. The chain has TRBV7-2 and TRBJ2-2; 7 bases are shared with TRBD2. CDR3 length: 15 residues. Germline trimming cut 2 bases from V and 1 base from J; bases unmatched to any gene: 1. From germline, CDR1 is SGHTA and CDR2 FQGNSA. CDR3: CASSLRGGNTGELFF. CDR3 DNA: TGTGCCAGCAGCTTACGCGGGGGGAACACCGGGGAGCTGTTTTTT.

This clone was seen once. The CDR3: CASSLDLSGNTIYF. The CDR3, as DNA: TGTGCCAGCTCACTCGACCTCTCTGGAAACACCATATATTTT. The chain recombines TRBV18 with TRBJ1-3; D remains ambiguous. This CDR3 has 14 residues. The germline gives CDR1 KGHSH, CDR2 LQKENI. Between the trimmed V and J ends, which lost 4 bases and 0 bases, there was a span of 7 bases.

The J gene is TRBJ1-4, the V gene TRBV11-3; 8 nucleotides match TRBD1. This CDR3 contains 14 residues. Trimming took 5 bases from V and 7 from J; bases not matched to a gene: 6. Per germline, CDR1 SGHNT and CDR2 YENEEA. CDR3 protein: CASSLRQGTEKLFF. DNA of the CDR3: TGTGCCAGCAGCCTTAGACAGGGGACTGAAAAACTGTTTTTT.

The chain recombines TRBV5-6 with TRBJ2-7, with 10 bases that match TRBD2. Germline V gene lookup returns CDR1 SGHDT and CDR2 YYEEEE. The V gene end was trimmed by 6 bases and the J gene end by 1 base; junction bases not matched to a gene: 7. The CDR3 runs 15 residues. The CDR3 nucleotides are TGTGCCAGCACCCTAGCGGGAGTTTGGTCCTACGAGCAGTACTTC. Protein product: CASTLAGVWSYEQYF.

Concerning this clone: This sample includes further DNA sequences coding for the same CDR3. The rearrangement uses TRBV25-1 and TRBJ2-6, with D maybe TRBD2 (5 bases). The CDR3 is 15 amino acids. Germline CDR1 is MGHDK and CDR2 is SYGVNS. V was trimmed by 6 bases and J by 0 bases, leaving 9 bases between them. The CDR3 nucleotides are TGTGCCAGCAGACAAGGGAGCTCTGGGGCCAACGTCCTGACTTTC. This gives the protein CASRQGSSGANVLTF.

This clone was observed a single time. This rearrangement joins TRBV6-5 to TRBJ2-3; D is possibly TRBD1 or TRBD2 (5 bases each). CDR1 is MNHEY and CDR2 is SVGAGI in the germline V gene. There are 13 residues in the CDR3. The V end lost 7 bases, the J end lost 6 bases, and 14 bases lay between the germline ends. The CDR3 nucleotides read TGTGCCAGCACCCAACCGGGGACGGATACGCAGTATTTT. This codes for CASTQPGTDTQYF.

V and J are TRBV30 and TRBJ2-5; 7 nucleotides align to TRBD1. Germline trimming cut 0 bases from V and 3 bases from J; bases unmatched to any gene: 10. This CDR3 contains 16 residues. From germline, CDR1 is GTSNPN and CDR2 SVGIG (reference sequence). CDR3 sequence reads: CAWSVGKTGRKETQYF. CDR3 nucleotide sequence: TGTGCCTGGAGTGTTGGGAAGACAGGGCGGAAAGAGACCCAGTACTTC. Variable domain in full (rest from reference TRBV30 and TRBJ2-5): SQTIHQWPATLVQPVGSPLSLECTVEGTSNPNLYWYRQAAGRGLQLLFYSVGIGQISSEVPQNLSASRPQDRQFILSSKKLLLSDSGFYLCAWSVGKTGRKETQYFGPGTRLLVL.

This clone was counted a single time. The CDR3 region has the DNA TGTGCCACCGAGGACGGACCCTACGAGCAGTACTTC. Translation gives CATEDGPYEQYF. The chain has TRBV6-5 and TRBJ2-5, with D unresolved. The DNA end lines up better with TRBJ2-7; the J call may be wrong. Germline values: CDR1 MNHEY, CDR2 SVGAGI. The CDR3 spans 12 residues.

V and J are TRBV27 and TRBJ1-2; perhaps TRBD1 as D (5 bases). V lost 2 bases to trimming and J lost 6 bases, with 13 bases between them. Germline CDR1 MNHEY, CDR2 SMNVEV (reference sequence). This CDR3 comprises 14 residues. CDR3 region: CASSLPDMGHGYTF. The CDR3 region has the DNA TGTGCCAGCAGTTTACCGGACATGGGTCATGGCTACACCTTC.